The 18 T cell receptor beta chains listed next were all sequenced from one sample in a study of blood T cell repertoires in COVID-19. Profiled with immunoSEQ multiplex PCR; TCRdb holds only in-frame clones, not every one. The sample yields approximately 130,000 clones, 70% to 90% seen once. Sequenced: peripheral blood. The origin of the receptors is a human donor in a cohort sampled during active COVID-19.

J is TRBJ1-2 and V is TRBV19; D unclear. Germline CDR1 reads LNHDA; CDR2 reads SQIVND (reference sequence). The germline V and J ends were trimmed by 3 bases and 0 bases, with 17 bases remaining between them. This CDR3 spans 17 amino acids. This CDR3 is CASSITVGSRTNYGYTF. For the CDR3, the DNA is TGTGCCAGTAGTATCACGGTCGGGAGCCGCACTAACTATGGCTACACCTTC.

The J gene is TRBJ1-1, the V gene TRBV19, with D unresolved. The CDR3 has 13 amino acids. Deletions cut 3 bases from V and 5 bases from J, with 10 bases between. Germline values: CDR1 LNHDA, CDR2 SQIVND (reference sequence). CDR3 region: CASSMFSGTEAFF. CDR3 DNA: TGTGCCAGTAGTATGTTTTCGGGAACTGAAGCTTTCTTT. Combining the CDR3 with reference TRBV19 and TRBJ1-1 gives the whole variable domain DGGITQSPKYLFRKEGQNVTLSCEQNLNHDAMYWYRQDPGQGLRLIYYSQIVNDFQKGDIAEGYSVSREKKESFPLTVTSAQKNPTAFYLCASSMFSGTEAFFGQGTRLTVV.

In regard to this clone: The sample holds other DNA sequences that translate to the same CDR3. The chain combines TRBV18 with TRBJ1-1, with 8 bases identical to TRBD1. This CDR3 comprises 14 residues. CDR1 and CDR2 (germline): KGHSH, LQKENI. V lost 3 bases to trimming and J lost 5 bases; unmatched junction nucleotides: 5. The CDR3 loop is CASSPGQGWTEAFF. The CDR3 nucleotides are TGTGCCAGCTCACCCGGACAGGGATGGACTGAAGCTTTCTTT.

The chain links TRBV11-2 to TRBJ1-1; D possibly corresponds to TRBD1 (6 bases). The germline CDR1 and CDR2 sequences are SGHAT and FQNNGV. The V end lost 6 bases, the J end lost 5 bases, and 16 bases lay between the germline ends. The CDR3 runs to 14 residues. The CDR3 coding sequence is TGTGCCAGCAGTTGGGGTTTTAGGGGGACTGAAGCTTTCTTT. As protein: CASSWGFRGTEAFF.

This CDR3 reads CASRGTESNQPQHF. CDR3 sequence (DNA): TGTGCCAGTAGAGGCACAGAAAGCAATCAGCCCCAGCATTTT. The chain carries TRBV19 and TRBJ1-5; no firm D call. CDR3 size: 14 residues. CDR1 is LNHDA, CDR2 SQIVND, per germline (reference sequence). V lost 6 bases, J lost 1 base, and 10 bases lay in between.

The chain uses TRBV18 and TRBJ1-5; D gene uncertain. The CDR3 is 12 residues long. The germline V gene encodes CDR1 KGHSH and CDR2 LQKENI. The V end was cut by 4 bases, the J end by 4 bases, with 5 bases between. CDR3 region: CASSRGNQPQHF. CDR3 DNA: TGTGCCAGCTCACGCGGTAATCAGCCCCAGCATTTT.

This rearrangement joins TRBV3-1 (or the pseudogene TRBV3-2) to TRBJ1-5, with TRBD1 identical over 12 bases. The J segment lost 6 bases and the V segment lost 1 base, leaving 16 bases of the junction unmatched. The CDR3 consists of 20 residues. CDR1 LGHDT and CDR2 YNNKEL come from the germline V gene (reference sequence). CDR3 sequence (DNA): TGTGCCAGCAGCCAAGGCCAAACCGGGACAGGGGGCGAAGGGTCTCAGCCCCAGCATTTT. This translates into CASSQGQTGTGGEGSQPQHF.

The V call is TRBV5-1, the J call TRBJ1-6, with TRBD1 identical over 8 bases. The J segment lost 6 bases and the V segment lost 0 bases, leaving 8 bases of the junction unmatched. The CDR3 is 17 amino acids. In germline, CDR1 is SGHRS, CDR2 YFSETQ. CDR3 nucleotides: TGCGCCAGCAGCTTGGAAGGACAGGGAAGGGGTAATTCACCCCTCCACTTT. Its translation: CASSLEGQGRGNSPLHF.

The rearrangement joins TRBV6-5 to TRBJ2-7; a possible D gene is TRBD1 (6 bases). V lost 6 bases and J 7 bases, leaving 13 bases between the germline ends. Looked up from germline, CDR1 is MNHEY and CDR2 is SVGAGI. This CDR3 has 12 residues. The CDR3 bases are TGTGCCAGCAGGGGGGCTCGGGGAGAGCAGTACTTC. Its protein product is CASRGARGEQYF.

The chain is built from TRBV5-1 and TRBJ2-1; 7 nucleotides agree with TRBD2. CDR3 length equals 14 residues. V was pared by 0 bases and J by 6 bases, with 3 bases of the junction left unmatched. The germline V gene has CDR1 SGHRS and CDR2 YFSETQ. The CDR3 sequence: CASSLDSSGNEQFF. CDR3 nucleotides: TGCGCCAGCAGCTTGGATTCTAGCGGCAATGAGCAGTTCTTC.

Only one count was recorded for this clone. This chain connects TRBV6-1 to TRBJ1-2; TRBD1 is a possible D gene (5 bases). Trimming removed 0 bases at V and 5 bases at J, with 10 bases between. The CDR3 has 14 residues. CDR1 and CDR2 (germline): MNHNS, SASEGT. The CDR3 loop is CASSEAGHPYGYTF. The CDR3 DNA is TGTGCCAGCAGTGAAGCGGGGCACCCATATGGCTACACCTTC.

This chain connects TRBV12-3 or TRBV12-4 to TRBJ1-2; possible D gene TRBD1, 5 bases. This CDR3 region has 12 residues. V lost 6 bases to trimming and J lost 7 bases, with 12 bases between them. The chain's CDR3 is CASSPSGVGYTF. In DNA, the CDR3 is TGTGCCAGCAGCCCCTCGGGGGTTGGCTACACCTTC.

The CDR3 loop is CASSYRMGRAFF. The CDR3 bases are TGTGCCAGCAGTTACCGTATGGGGAGAGCTTTCTTT. The chain links TRBV6-5 to TRBJ1-1; D gene unclear. The germline V gene encodes CDR1 MNHEY and CDR2 SVGAGI. Trimming left V 2 bases short and J 10 bases short, with 11 bases between. The CDR3 consists of 12 residues.

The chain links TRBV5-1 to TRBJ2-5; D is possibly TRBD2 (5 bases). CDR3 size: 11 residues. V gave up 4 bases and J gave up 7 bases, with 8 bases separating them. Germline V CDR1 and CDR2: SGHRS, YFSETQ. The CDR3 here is CASSREGTQYF. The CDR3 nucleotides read TGCGCCAGCAGCCGCGAGGGGACCCAGTACTTC.

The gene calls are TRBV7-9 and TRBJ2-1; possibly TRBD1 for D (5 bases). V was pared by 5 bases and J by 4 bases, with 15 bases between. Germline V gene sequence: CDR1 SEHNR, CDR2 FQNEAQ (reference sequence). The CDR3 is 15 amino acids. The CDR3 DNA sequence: TGTGCCAGCAGCCAGACAGCTGGGTTTTACAATGAGCAGTTCTTC. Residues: CASSQTAGFYNEQFF. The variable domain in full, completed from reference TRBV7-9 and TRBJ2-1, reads DTGVSQNPRHKITKRGQNVTFRCDPISEHNRLYWYRQTLGQGPEFLTYFQNEAQLEKSRLLSDRFSAERPKGSFSTLEIQRTEQGDSAMYLCASSQTAGFYNEQFFGPGTRLTVL.

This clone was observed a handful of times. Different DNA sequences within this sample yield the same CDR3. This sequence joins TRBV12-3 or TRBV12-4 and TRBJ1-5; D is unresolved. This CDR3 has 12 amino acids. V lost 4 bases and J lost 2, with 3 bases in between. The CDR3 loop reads CASSSGNQPQHF. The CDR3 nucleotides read TGTGCCAGCAGTTCCGGCAATCAGCCCCAGCATTTT.

CDR3 loop: CASRKQHSSGNTIYF. Written as DNA, the CDR3 is TGTGCCAGTAGGAAACAGCACTCCTCTGGAAACACCATATATTTT. The chain has TRBV19 and TRBJ1-3; D remains unclear. Germline V gives CDR1 LNHDA, CDR2 SQIVND (reference sequence). V was cut by 6 bases and J by 0 bases, with 12 bases left in between. This CDR3 has 15 residues.

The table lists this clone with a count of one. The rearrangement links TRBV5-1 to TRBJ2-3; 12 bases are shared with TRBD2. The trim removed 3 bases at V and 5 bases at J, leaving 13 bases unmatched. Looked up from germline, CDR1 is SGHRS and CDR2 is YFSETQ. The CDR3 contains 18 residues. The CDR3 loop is CASSYTASGGAYGDTQYF. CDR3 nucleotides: TGCGCCAGCAGCTACACGGCTAGCGGGGGGGCCTATGGAGATACGCAGTATTTT.